This TCR beta chain was sequenced during a study of blood T cell repertoires in COVID-19. In the study overall: The United States, Italy and Spain supplied acute and convalescent COVID-19 samples.

Measured with immunoSEQ multiplex PCR; TCRdb has only the in-frame clones, and not every one. The sample yields 330,000 or so clones, roughly nine tenths seen once. Trimming stripped 6 bases from V and 3 bases from J, with 14 bases between. CDR1 is MNHEY, CDR2 SMNVEV, per germline (reference sequence). The CDR3 length is 14 residues. This sequence was found in a woman in her thirties who had recovered from COVID-19. The genes are TRBV27 and TRBJ1-1, with D perhaps matching TRBD1 (6 bases). The material sequenced was PBMCs or T cells enriched from blood (not recorded which). CDR3 coding DNA: TGTGCCAGCAGGAGGGGGTACCACGACACTGAAGCTTTCTTT. It is translated as CASRRGYHDTEAFF.